This T cell receptor beta chain is from a study of Tregs in tolerant kidney transplant recipients. In this sample, this clone turned up a few times. Germline V gene data show CDR1 as SGHTA and CDR2 as FQGNSA. The CDR3 consists of 12 residues. V was shortened by 1 base and J by 9 bases, with 7 bases between the two germline ends. The assay was immunoSEQ multiplex PCR, and TCRdb's table has in-frame clones only and misses some. The sample contains roughly 99,000 clones, 93% of which appear only once. V usage is TRBV7-2 and J usage is TRBJ2-1, with D tentatively TRBD2 (6 bases). The material was CD4+ T cells from blood, obtained before the transplant. The clonotype was recovered from a human donor who received a combined kidney and bone marrow transplant. The CDR3 DNA follows: TGTGCCAGCAGCTTAGATAGCGGTGAGCAGTTCTTC. Its translation is CASSLDSGEQFF.